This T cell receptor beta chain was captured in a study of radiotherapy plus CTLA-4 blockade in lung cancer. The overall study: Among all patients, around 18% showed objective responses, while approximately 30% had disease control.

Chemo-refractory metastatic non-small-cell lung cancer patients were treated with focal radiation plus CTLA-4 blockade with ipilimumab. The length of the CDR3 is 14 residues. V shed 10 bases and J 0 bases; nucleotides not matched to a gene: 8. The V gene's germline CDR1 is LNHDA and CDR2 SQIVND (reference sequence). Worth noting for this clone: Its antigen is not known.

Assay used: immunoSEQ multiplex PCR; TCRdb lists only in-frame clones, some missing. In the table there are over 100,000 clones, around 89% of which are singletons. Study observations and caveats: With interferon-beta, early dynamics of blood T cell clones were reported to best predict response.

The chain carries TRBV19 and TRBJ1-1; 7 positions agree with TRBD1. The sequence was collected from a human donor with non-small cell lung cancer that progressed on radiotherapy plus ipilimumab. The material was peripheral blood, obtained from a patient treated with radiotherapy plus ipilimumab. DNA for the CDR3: TGTGCCACCCACCGACAGGGCCTGAACACTGAAGCTTTCTTT. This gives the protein CATHRQGLNTEAFF.